This TCR beta chain stems from a study of T cell responses to AZD1222 COVID-19 vaccine. From germline, CDR1 is GTSNPN and CDR2 SVGIG (reference sequence). The V and J ends lost 1 base and 4 bases respectively, with 7 bases between them. The CDR3 sequence is 13 residues long. Sequenced by immunoSEQ multiplex PCR; TCRdb stores in-frame clones only, minus some. The sample has approximately 140,000 clones; 75% to 95% are singletons. The material sequenced was peripheral blood, taken 28 days after the second AZD1222 dose. J is TRBJ2-2 and V is TRBV30; D remains ambiguous. The receptor was derived from an adult who received the AZD1222 COVID-19 vaccine. CDR3 amino acids: CAWSGQVTGELFF. In DNA, the CDR3 is TGTGCCTGGAGTGGGCAGGTCACCGGGGAGCTGTTTTTT.